The rows below give T cell receptor beta chains drawn from one sample of a study of shared clonotypes between healthy human individuals. Generated by immunoSEQ multiplex PCR, the TCRdb table keeps only in-frame clones and is missing some. The repertoire holds 450,000 to 600,000 clones, more than 65% seen once, with under 15% in the top ten. The material sequenced was PBMCs. All receptors come from a woman aged 40-49 years in good health. Some clones in this sample may be carry-over from other donors' samples. The CDR3 runs from the conserved cysteine through the conserved F or W. Each record gives: V gene, J gene, CDR3 protein.

V gene: TRBV7-9; J gene: TRBJ2-1; CDR3 protein: CASSPLGLAGGVEQFF
V gene: TRBV5-6; J gene: .; CDR3 protein: CASSAGLRYEQYF
V gene: TRBV9; J gene: TRBJ1-1; CDR3 protein: CASSGDRGTEAFF
V gene: TRBV11-2; J gene: TRBJ2-3; CDR3 protein: CASSLGPWGRKPTDTQYF
V gene: TRBV28; J gene: TRBJ1-2; CDR3 protein: CATYATYGYTF
V gene: TRBV5-1; J gene: TRBJ2-3; CDR3 protein: CASSHGTSGGTDTQYF
V gene: TRBV28; J gene: TRBJ1-5; CDR3 protein: CASSGEGTGDQPQHF
V gene: TRBV2; J gene: TRBJ1-1; CDR3 protein: CASSEGRTERTEAFF
V gene: TRBV30; J gene: TRBJ2-1; CDR3 protein: CAWSAQLTRGDEQFF
V gene: TRBV4-3; J gene: TRBJ2-6; CDR3 protein: CASSHAWGANGANVLTF
V gene: TRBV7-9; J gene: TRBJ2-3; CDR3 protein: CASSLTATADTQYF
V gene: TRBV4-2; J gene: TRBJ2-1; CDR3 protein: CASSQDWPSLIHEQFF
V gene: TRBV28; J gene: TRBJ2-7; CDR3 protein: CASSLFRVEQYF
V gene: TRBV5-4; J gene: TRBJ2-5; CDR3 protein: CASSPGGTIQETQYF
V gene: TRBV11-2; J gene: TRBJ1-4; CDR3 protein: CASSLGTQSRKLFF
V gene: TRBV5-4; J gene: TRBJ1-2; CDR3 protein: CASSLGFANYGYTF
V gene: TRBV11-2; J gene: TRBJ2-3; CDR3 protein: CASSPRDFPDTQYF
V gene: TRBV6-1; J gene: TRBJ2-5; CDR3 protein: CASSEGLAGAYETQYF
V gene: TRBV18; J gene: TRBJ2-5; CDR3 protein: CASSPGRYQETQYF
V gene: TRBV19; J gene: TRBJ2-2; CDR3 protein: CASSSRLAGYGELFF
V gene: TRBV10-3; J gene: TRBJ2-5; CDR3 protein: CAISEAGRETQYF
V gene: TRBV7-2; J gene: TRBJ2-7; CDR3 protein: CASSPTRLSGRGEQYF
V gene: TRBV18; J gene: TRBJ2-3; CDR3 protein: CASSLRTDTQYF
V gene: TRBV20-1; J gene: TRBJ2-7; CDR3 protein: CSASDSYEQYF
V gene: TRBV7-9; J gene: TRBJ2-3; CDR3 protein: CASSLGLEGPIRDTQYF
V gene: TRBV19; J gene: TRBJ2-3; CDR3 protein: CASSGGYTDTQYF
V gene: TRBV28; J gene: TRBJ1-1; CDR3 protein: CASSSPEGTEAFF
V gene: TRBV6-1; J gene: TRBJ2-2; CDR3 protein: CASSDISGRGSGELFF
V gene: TRBV10-1; J gene: TRBJ1-5; CDR3 protein: CARGGQFNQPQHF
V gene: TRBV18; J gene: TRBJ2-3; CDR3 protein: CASSPAGSTDTQYF
V gene: TRBV28; J gene: TRBJ1-5; CDR3 protein: CASSGQGFGNQPQHF
V gene: TRBV7-8; J gene: TRBJ1-1; CDR3 protein: CASSHSGTGSDTEAFF
V gene: TRBV7-3; J gene: TRBJ1-2; CDR3 protein: CASSLTPDRDQYGYTF
V gene: TRBV7-2; J gene: TRBJ2-7; CDR3 protein: CASSSGNEQYF
V gene: TRBV2; J gene: TRBJ2-7; CDR3 protein: CASRGTFYYEQYF
V gene: TRBV11-3; J gene: TRBJ2-7; CDR3 protein: CASSLPPQTLSYEQYF
V gene: TRBV9; J gene: TRBJ2-3; CDR3 protein: CASSVRGTSTDTQYF
V gene: TRBV18; J gene: TRBJ2-5; CDR3 protein: CASSGGLAKETQYF
V gene: TRBV5-1; J gene: TRBJ2-5; CDR3 protein: CASSLDYQASRTQYF
V gene: TRBV11-3; J gene: TRBJ1-1; CDR3 protein: CASSLGGDSAEAFF
V gene: TRBV7-2; J gene: TRBJ2-7; CDR3 protein: CASSPLPRLSYEQYF
V gene: TRBV18; J gene: TRBJ2-7; CDR3 protein: CASSPRLAGVEVHEQYF
V gene: TRBV23-1; J gene: TRBJ2-7; CDR3 protein: CARGRQGPTVVPYEQYF
V gene: TRBV2; J gene: TRBJ2-5; CDR3 protein: CASSELSEQYF
V gene: TRBV19; J gene: TRBJ1-2; CDR3 protein: CASTGTDVPKGYTF
V gene: TRBV5-6; J gene: TRBJ1-2; CDR3 protein: CASSPPDRGQYGYTF